Presented here are 16 T cell receptor beta chains from one specimen sequenced in a study of Ad26.COV2.S vaccination and SARS-CoV-2 variants. Assay: immunoSEQ multiplex PCR; the TCRdb copy retains only in-frame clones and omits some. Found here are roughly 500,000 clones, around 88% of them singletons; the top ten hold around 13%. Treatment defined: over 15 received Ad26.COV2.S at low or high dose, single or two shots; about 5 received placebo; per-sample allocation not given. Specimen acquisition occurred on day 63 following the initial vaccine or placebo injection. The sample here was peripheral blood, taken in a trial of Ad26.COV2.S vaccine versus placebo. These TCRs come from a person between 18 and 65 years old who received the Ad26.COV2.S COVID-19 vaccine or a placebo.

V usage is TRBV6-1 and J usage is TRBJ1-1, with D unresolved. The CDR3 contains 12 residues. The V end was cut by 3 bases, the J end by 5 bases, with 7 bases between. Looked up from germline, CDR1 is MNHNS and CDR2 is SASEGT. CDR3: CASSDPRTEAFF. CDR3 coding DNA: TGTGCCAGCAGTGACCCAAGGACTGAAGCTTTCTTT.

The gene calls are TRBV19 and TRBJ2-7, with 7 bases identical to TRBD2. Germline V CDR1 and CDR2: LNHDA, SQIVND (reference sequence). The CDR3 totals 12 residues. With 3 bases clipped from V and 4 bases from J, the junction kept 0 bases outside the gene matches. CDR3: CASSMGGYEQYF. The CDR3 region has the DNA TGTGCCAGTAGTATGGGGGGGTACGAGCAGTACTTC.

The chain employs TRBV21-1 and TRBJ1-6. TRBV21-1 is a pseudogene. The CDR3 extends over 14 amino acids. The CDR3 DNA follows: TGTGCCAGCAGCAAGGGACGGAGGGATTCACCCCTCCACTTT. It codes for CASSKGRRDSPLHF.

The V call is TRBV2, the J call TRBJ2-1, with 9 bases fitting TRBD1. The CDR3 covers 14 residues. The germline CDR1 and CDR2 sequences are SNHLY and FYNNEI. V trimming: 10 bases; J trimming: 9 bases; junction bases outside the gene matches: 13. The CDR3 sequence: CATQAGTGPGEQFF. The DNA of the CDR3 is TGTGCCACCCAAGCTGGGACAGGGCCAGGTGAGCAGTTCTTC.

This rearrangement joins TRBV18 to TRBJ2-3; D is ambiguous. V lost 2 bases and J 4 bases, leaving 7 bases between the germline ends. Germline V CDR1 and CDR2: KGHSH, LQKENI. The CDR3 length is 13 residues. The CDR3 sequence is CASSPTISDTQYF. CDR3 DNA sequence: TGTGCCAGCTCACCAACAATATCAGATACGCAGTATTTT.

This chain links TRBV28 with TRBJ1-5, with TRBD1 matching 10 bases. J was trimmed by 4 bases and V by 7 bases; bases with no gene match: 4. The CDR3 spans 14 residues. From germline, CDR1 is MDHEN and CDR2 SYDVKM. This CDR3 reads CASTDRGDNQPQHF. The DNA of the CDR3 is TGTGCCAGCACGGACAGGGGGGATAATCAGCCCCAGCATTTT.

CDR3 residues: CASSMRGSGTSGSWYTGELFF. CDR3 nucleotides: TGCGCCAGCAGTATGCGTGGATCCGGGACTAGCGGGAGTTGGTACACCGGGGAGCTGTTTTTT. The chain combines TRBV5-1 with TRBJ2-2, with TRBD2 matching over 14 bases. This CDR3 comprises 21 residues. The germline V gene encodes CDR1 SGHRS and CDR2 YFSETQ. The V segment lost 5 bases and the J segment 3 bases; nucleotides outside the gene matches: 18. The full variable domain, its missing parts supplied by reference TRBV5-1 and TRBJ2-2, is KAGVTQTPRYLIKTRGQQVTLSCSPISGHRSVSWYQQTPGQGLQFLFEYFSETQRNKGNFPGRFSGRQFSNSRSEMNVSTLELGDSALYLCASSMRGSGTSGSWYTGELFFGEGSRLTVL.

The chain joins TRBV25-1 to TRBJ1-2, with 7 bases that match TRBD1. This CDR3 is built from 17 residues. The junction had 12 bases not matched to a gene; V was cut back by 5 bases and J by 0 bases. Germline CDR1 and CDR2: MGHDK and SYGVNS. The CDR3 loop is CASSNRDSNAANYGYTF. CDR3 coding DNA: TGTGCCAGCAGTAACCGGGACAGTAATGCCGCTAACTATGGCTACACCTTC.

DNA for the CDR3: TGTGCCAGCAGTTACGTTTTGGGGGCAACTAATGAAAAACTGTTTTTT. Translating it yields CASSYVLGATNEKLFF. The rearrangement uses TRBV6-5 and TRBJ1-4; weak D call: TRBD1 (5 bases). CDR1 MNHEY and CDR2 SVGAGI come from the germline V gene. The CDR3 contains 16 residues. V was trimmed by 2 bases and J by 0 bases, leaving 10 bases between them.

This rearrangement joins TRBV6-1 to TRBJ2-6; 7 nucleotides agree with TRBD1. Trimming took 4 bases from V and 0 from J; bases not matched to a gene: 6. From germline, CDR1 is MNHNS and CDR2 SASEGT. The CDR3 totals 17 residues. CDR3 in amino acids: CASSASGGTSGANVLTF. For the CDR3, the DNA is TGTGCCAGCAGTGCCTCAGGGGGTACCTCTGGGGCCAACGTCCTGACTTTC.

The chain is built from TRBV7-2 and TRBJ2-1, with 7 bases lining up with TRBD2. This CDR3 has 17 residues. Per germline, CDR1 SGHTA and CDR2 FQGNSA. V trimming: 4 bases; J trimming: 4 bases; junction bases outside the gene matches: 13. This chain's CDR3 is CASSSRVGLADYNEQFF. Here the CDR3 DNA reads TGTGCCAGCAGCTCCCGGGTAGGGCTAGCGGATTACAATGAGCAGTTCTTC.

This rearrangement joins TRBV7-2 to TRBJ1-1; no clear D gene. The CDR3 is 15 amino acids. The V gene's germline CDR1 is SGHTA and CDR2 FQGNSA. V dropped 4 bases and J dropped 6 bases, with 18 bases sitting between them. In nucleotides, the CDR3 is TGTGCCAGCAGCTCCACCGACGGTTTAAGGGCTGAAGCTTTCTTT. Translating it yields CASSSTDGLRAEAFF. Complete variable domain (other parts from reference TRBV7-2 and TRBJ1-1): GAGVSQSPSNKVTEKGKDVELRCDPISGHTALYWYRQSLGQGLEFLIYFQGNSAPDKSGLPSDRFSAERTGGSVSTLTIQRTQQEDSAVYLCASSSTDGLRAEAFFGQGTRLTVV.

This chain connects TRBV5-1 to TRBJ2-1; D is undetermined. Looked up from germline, CDR1 is SGHRS and CDR2 is YFSETQ. The CDR3 extends over 15 amino acids. V lost 4 bases and J 0 bases, leaving 11 bases between the germline ends. CDR3 amino acids: CASSISAHSYNEQFF. CDR3 nucleotide sequence: TGCGCCAGCAGCATCAGCGCCCACTCCTACAATGAGCAGTTCTTC.

This chain uses TRBV25-1 with TRBJ2-5; D might be TRBD1 or TRBD2, each matching 6 bases. The germline V gene encodes CDR1 MGHDK and CDR2 SYGVNS. V lost 6 bases to trimming and J lost 7 bases, with 18 bases between them. This CDR3 spans 14 amino acids. The chain's CDR3 is CASSVGGRRGTQYF. The CDR3 DNA sequence: TGTGCCAGCAGCGTCGGGGGCCGAAGAGGGACCCAGTACTTC.

This clone was found once. The J gene is TRBJ1-5, the V gene TRBV27, with TRBD1 matching over 7 bases. CDR1 is MNHEY and CDR2 is SMNVEV in the germline V gene (reference sequence). V shed 6 bases, J shed 4 bases, and the junction held 12 bases outside the gene matches. The CDR3 length is 16 residues. The DNA of the CDR3 is TGTGCCAGCAGCCAAAGGGGGACAGATCGAAATCAGCCCCAGCATTTT. Its protein is CASSQRGTDRNQPQHF.

The chain uses TRBV9 and TRBJ2-7, with D possibly being TRBD2 (5 bases). The CDR3 runs 15 residues. The germline V and J ends were trimmed by 4 bases and 3 bases, with 17 bases remaining between them. Looked up from germline, CDR1 is SGDLS and CDR2 is YYNGEE. CDR3: CASSPGGGTDYEQYF. CDR3 bases: TGTGCCAGCAGCCCCGGCGGAGGTACAGACTACGAGCAGTACTTC.